A selection of T cell receptor beta chains follows, all from one sample in a study of metastatic and nonmetastatic thyroid tumors. TCRdb used MiXCR to call clones anew from the PCR reads. The sample consists of just under 9,500 clones, 31% of them appearing once. The sequenced sample was adjacent normal tissue. The receptors stem from a female donor with papillary thyroid cancer or a benign thyroid nodule (not recorded which). Some clones in this sample may be carry-over from other donors' samples. Both conserved end residues are part of each CDR3. A D gene is named only where the DNA matches it firmly. Clone sizes are given selectively: once, few, many, or a class where the clone is expanded.

v_call	d_call	clone_size	j_call	cdr3_nt	cdr3_aa
TRBV5-1	NA	NA	TRBJ2-1	TGCGCCAGCAGCTTGGCCGTTCAGGGGAATGAGCAGTTCTTC	CASSLAVQGNEQFF
TRBV19	TRBD1	few	TRBJ2-2	TGTGCCAGTAGTATTCCACTGACAGGGACCGGGGAGCTGTTTTTT	CASSIPLTGTGELFF
TRBV12-3/TRBV12-4	NA	NA	TRBJ1-1	TGTGCCAGCAGTTTAATCCAGGGTATCCCTGAAGCTTTCTTT	CASSLIQGIPEAFF
TRBV19	NA	few	TRBJ2-7	TGTGCCAGTAGTATAGTGCACGGGGACGAGCATTACTTC	CASSIVHGDEHYF
TRBV6-1	NA	large	TRBJ2-7	TGTGCCAGCAAGCAGGGGGAGGTCTACGAGCAGTACTTC	CASKQGEVYEQYF
TRBV5-1	TRBD1	once	TRBJ1-2	TGCGCCAGCAGCTTCAACAGGGGAGGTTATGGCTACACCTTC	CASSFNRGGYGYTF
TRBV5-1	NA	NA	TRBJ2-2	TGCGCCAGCAGCGTATCGACAGGGAACACCGGGGAGCTGTTTTTT	CASSVSTGNTGELFF
TRBV20-1	NA	NA	TRBJ2-2	TGCAGTGCTAGAGAGTTGGGAGCGGGCAGGAACACCGGGGAGCTGTTTTTT	CSARELGAGRNTGELFF
TRBV24-1	TRBD1	large	TRBJ1-2	TGTGCCACCAGTGATCCCGGACAGGGGGCTCCTGGCTACACCTTC	CATSDPGQGAPGYTF
TRBV18	NA	medium-sized	TRBJ1-1	TGTGCCAGCTCACCACTGGAGGTGGGCACTGAAGCTTTCTTT	CASSPLEVGTEAFF
TRBV30	TRBD1	few	TRBJ1-1	TGTGCCTGGCACAGGGGGCGGGACACTGAAGCTTTCTTT	CAWHRGRDTEAFF
TRBV20-1	NA	NA	TRBJ2-3	TGCAGTGCTAGAAACCCGGGACCTACGCAGTATTTT	CSARNPGPTQYF
TRBV5-6	NA	medium-sized	TRBJ2-7	TGTGCCAGCAGCTTGGCAGAAAGAGAATACGAGCAGTACTTC	CASSLAEREYEQYF
TRBV6-1	NA	many	TRBJ2-7	TGTGCCAGCAGTGAACTGGACAGCTTAACCACCTACGAGCAGTACTTC	CASSELDSLTTYEQYF
TRBV20-1	TRBD2	NA	TRBJ2-7	TGCAGTGCTAGCAGCGGGGGGACCTACGAGCAGTACTTC	CSASSGGTYEQYF
TRBV6-2/TRBV6-3	NA	few	TRBJ2-2	TGTGCCAGCAGTTACCCTCTTACATGGGGAACCGGGGAGCTGTTTTTT	CASSYPLTWGTGELFF
TRBV4-1	NA	NA	TRBJ2-4	TGCGCCAGCAGCCAAGATTTCCGGATCGTAAACATTCAGTACTTC	CASSQDFRIVNIQYF